This TCR beta chain was retrieved from a study of relationships among human T cell subsets. T cell subsets were isolated with antibody-coated magnetic beads. CDR1 is SGHVT, CDR2 SQSDAQ, per germline. The CDR3 contains 18 residues. The V end lost 5 bases, the J end lost 3 bases, and 26 bases lay between the germline ends. A single count supports this clonotype. What it recognizes is unknown. Study-wide results and caveats: T cell counts were not recorded for a couple of pan T samples.

The T cell receptor alpha and beta CDR3 regions were amplified from mRNA by semiquantitative ARM-PCR. Tagged nested gene-specific primers were used first, then communal superprimers amplified exponentially. TCRdb re-called the multiplex PCR reads through MiXCR, storing one row per CDR3 protein. This sample has around 14,000 distinct CDR3 sequences; 62% occur once, and the top ten carry under 40%. The chain recombines TRBV7-4 with TRBJ2-7, with a tentative D call TRBD1 (5 bases). The sequence was collected from a man aged 40-50 years in good health. The sequencing input was total T cells sorted from blood. This chain's CDR3 is CASSPESLKHKGCYEQYF. The DNA for the CDR3 is TGTGCCAGCAGCCCCGAATCCCTCAAACATAAGGGGTGCTACGAGCAGTACTTC.